A selection of T cell receptor beta chains follows, all from one sample in a study of spatial heterogeneity in lung cancer. TCRdb recomputed calls from the 5' RACE reads with MiXCR, one row per CDR3 protein. The sample has roughly 2,900 distinct CDR3 sequences, roughly 10% seen once. The source was lung tumor tissue, collected at surgery. The receptors derive from a female donor with early-stage non-small cell lung cancer. Both conserved end residues are part of each CDR3.

cdr3_aa j_call v_call cdr3_length
CASSLRSLTGFNAYNEQFF TRBJ2-1 TRBV7-2 19
CASKRRRNTGELFF TRBJ2-2 TRBV6-5 14
CASSQVRTGADTQYF TRBJ2-3 TRBV3-1 15
CASSQSPYRVYYEQYF TRBJ2-7 TRBV12-3/TRBV12-4 16
CASSRDRVGSYEQYF TRBJ2-7 TRBV7-9 15
CASHGTGNNSPLHF TRBJ1-6 TRBV25-1 14
CASRPPGGNTEAFF TRBJ1-1 TRBV7-6 14
CATEGLAGVPDTQYF TRBJ2-3 TRBV24-1 15
CASRGGATQYF TRBJ2-5 TRBV6-5 11
CASTDYAGLGKETQYF TRBJ2-5 TRBV12-3/TRBV12-4 16
CASSLALSSTDTQYF TRBJ2-3 TRBV5-1 15
CASSSAVNYGYTF TRBJ1-2 TRBV6-2/TRBV6-3 13
CASYTWGSTEAFF TRBJ1-1 TRBV27 13
CASSPERGGRNTEASFF TRBJ1-1 TRBV5-1 17
CGVDGQHF TRBJ1-5 TRBV28 8
CASSRTNNEQFF TRBJ2-1 TRBV11-2 12
CSAKFLGLAGRGNEQFF TRBJ2-1 TRBV20-1 17
CASSYKGTLQNYYEQYF TRBJ2-7 TRBV27 17
CASSARGRPETQYF TRBJ2-5 TRBV11-1 14
CASSPGPRGEQFF TRBJ2-1 TRBV5-1 13
CSVDSGATDTQYF TRBJ2-3 TRBV29-1 13
CASSITGAGNQPQHF TRBJ1-5 TRBV7-8 15
CSASPGQGFPDTQYF TRBJ2-3 TRBV20-1 15
CASSLSTETQYF TRBJ2-5 TRBV10-2 12
CASSTHSTRTREQYF TRBJ2-7 TRBV6-2/TRBV6-3 15
CASSTGLVWVEQYF TRBJ2-7 TRBV6-6 14
CASSPIWGDYGYTF TRBJ1-2 TRBV7-2 14
CASSLAGRNTEAFF TRBJ1-1 TRBV12-3/TRBV12-4 14
CASSLGPYNEQFF TRBJ2-1 TRBV9 13
CASSSGRGGDQPQHF TRBJ1-5 TRBV18 15
CSVVGDRYTF TRBJ1-2 TRBV29-1 10
CASKLTSGTYEQYF TRBJ2-7 TRBV6-5 14
CASSLSGTSGTGELFF TRBJ2-2 TRBV27 16
CSVEVRTGGGTEAFF TRBJ1-1 TRBV29-1 15
CASSLGPYTDTQYF TRBJ2-3 TRBV7-6 14
CAWDRLPSSYNSPLHF TRBJ1-6 TRBV30 16
CASSLGASAKSSYEQYF TRBJ2-7 TRBV5-1 17
CASTGGGRTYNEQFF TRBJ2-1 TRBV6-1 15
CASSPRRVSYEQYF TRBJ2-7 TRBV19 14
CASSFPPTYREQFF TRBJ2-1 TRBV27 14
CASSPRGETQYF TRBJ2-5 TRBV11-2 12